This T cell receptor (beta chain) derives from a study of cytomegalovirus exposure and HLA in healthy donors. About the study: Approximately 180 million T cells yielded 90 million to 130 million unique TCR beta sequences in earlier analysis.

Study-level findings and limits: Analysis was performed later, and it showed HLA-associated TCR beta chains to be more clonally expanded than equally common others. Sequencing likely caused a cluster of highly shared sequence variants.

This clone was counted between two and nine times. No antigen is known for it. PCR involved 60 Vbeta and 13 Jbeta primers. In the original processing: A follow-up analysis tallied 65 million to 80 million unique TCR beta chains, about 10 million shared. Clones were read by immunoSEQ multiplex PCR, and TCRdb kept only the in-frame ones, dropping some. D and trimming were read from the DNA, whereas the V and J calls and clone size are those reported in that table. The data contain approximately 200,000 clones, around 83% of them seen just once; the ten biggest clones take up 5.5% to 7.5%. This sequence originates from a woman aged 45-65 years in good health and CMV-seropositive. Sequenced sample: PBMCs.

CDR3 nucleotide sequence: TGTGCCAGCAGCGTAGACATGGGCGCAGGAGGCTACACCTTC. Translated: CASSVDMGAGGYTF. This chain links TRBV9 with TRBJ1-2; D uncertain. CDR1 and CDR2 from the germline V gene are SGDLS and YYNGEE. The CDR3 is 14 amino acids. V was pared by 0 bases and J by 8 bases, with 14 bases between.